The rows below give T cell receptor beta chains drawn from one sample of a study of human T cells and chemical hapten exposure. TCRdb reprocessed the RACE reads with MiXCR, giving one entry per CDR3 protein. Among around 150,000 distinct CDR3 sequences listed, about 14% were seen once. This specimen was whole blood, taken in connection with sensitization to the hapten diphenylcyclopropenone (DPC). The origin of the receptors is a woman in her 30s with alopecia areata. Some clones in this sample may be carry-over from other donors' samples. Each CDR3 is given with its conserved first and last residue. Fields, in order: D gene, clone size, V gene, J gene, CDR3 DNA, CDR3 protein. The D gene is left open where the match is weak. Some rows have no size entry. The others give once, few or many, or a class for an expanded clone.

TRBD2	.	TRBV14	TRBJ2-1	TGTGCCAGCAGCCCCATCCAGCGGGAATACAATGAGCAGTTCTTC	CASSPIQREYNEQFF
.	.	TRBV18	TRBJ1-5	TGTGCCAGCTCACCAGGGCCTATCGGTCAGCCCCAGCATTTT	CASSPGPIGQPQHF
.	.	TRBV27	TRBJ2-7	TGTGCCAGCAGGGCCCCCGGGACGGGGATCTACGAGCAGTACTTC	CASRAPGTGIYEQYF
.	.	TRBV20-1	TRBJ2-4	TGCAGTGCTTTCGGGGCTACCGAAAACATTCAGTACTTC	CSAFGATENIQYF
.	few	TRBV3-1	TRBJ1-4	TGTGCCAGCAGCCAACAACGCATAGGTGAAAAACTGTTTTTT	CASSQQRIGEKLFF
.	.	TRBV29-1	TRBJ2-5	TGCAGCGGCGACAACCAGTACTTC	CSGDNQYF
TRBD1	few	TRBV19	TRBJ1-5	TGTGCCAGTAGACAGGGGTATGATCAGCCCCAGCATTTT	CASRQGYDQPQHF
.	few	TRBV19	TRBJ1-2	TGTGCCAGTACCAAGGTGGGGGACTATGGCTACACCTTC	CASTKVGDYGYTF
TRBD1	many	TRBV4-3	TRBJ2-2	TGCGCCAGCAGCCAAAACGACAGGGTTGGGACCGGGGAGCTGTTTTTT	CASSQNDRVGTGELFF
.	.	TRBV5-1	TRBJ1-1	TGCGCCAGCAGCTTGCGGGACTCGGCTCTTGAAGCTTTCTTT	CASSLRDSALEAFF
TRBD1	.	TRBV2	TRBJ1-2	TGTGCCAGCAGCACCGGGACAGGGATAAGTAACTATGGCTACACCTTC	CASSTGTGISNYGYTF
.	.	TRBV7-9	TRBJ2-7	TGTGCCAGCAGCTCCGACCAACAGGGACACGAGCAGTACTTC	CASSSDQQGHEQYF
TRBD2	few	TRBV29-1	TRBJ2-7	TGCAGCGCTTTGGGACTAGCGGGAGTACAAGAGCAGTACTTC	CSALGLAGVQEQYF
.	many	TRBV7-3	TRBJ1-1	TGTGCCAGCACCTCAGGGTCATCGGTCGCTGAAGCTTTCTTT	CASTSGSSVAEAFF
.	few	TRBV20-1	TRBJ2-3	TGCAGTGCTTCCCTCTTGGATACGCAGTATTTT	CSASLLDTQYF
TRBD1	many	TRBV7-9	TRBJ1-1	TGTGCCAGCAGCTTTACCGTGGGACAGTTTGAAGCTTTCTTT	CASSFTVGQFEAFF
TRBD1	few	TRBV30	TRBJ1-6	TGTGCCTGGAAGGGACAGGGGGCTGGTTCACCCCTCCACTTT	CAWKGQGAGSPLHF
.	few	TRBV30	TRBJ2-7	TGTGCCTGGAGTATTTCCTACGAGCAGTACTTC	CAWSISYEQYF
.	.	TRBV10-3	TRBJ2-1	TGTGCCATCAGCCAAACGCCCAGGGGGGACAATGAGCAGTTCTTC	CAISQTPRGDNEQFF
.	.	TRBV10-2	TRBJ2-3	TGCGCCAGCAGTGAAATGAAGAGTGGAGATACGCAGTATTTT	CASSEMKSGDTQYF
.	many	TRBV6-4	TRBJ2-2	TGTGCCAGCAGTGAGACTACCGACCGGGAGCTGTTTTTT	CASSETTDRELFF
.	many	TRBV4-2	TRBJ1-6	TGTGCCAGCAGCCCAATGGAGGGGGATAATTCACCCCTCCACTTT	CASSPMEGDNSPLHF
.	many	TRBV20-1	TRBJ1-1	TGCAGTGCTAGGAGGCAAAGGAACACTGAAGCTTTCTTT	CSARRQRNTEAFF
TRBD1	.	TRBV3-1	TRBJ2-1	TGTGCCAGCAGCCAAGCTGGACAGGGGGCGAGGGAGCAGTTCTTC	CASSQAGQGAREQFF
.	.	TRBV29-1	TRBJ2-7	TGCAGCGTTGAGGGGGACGGCTACGAGCAGTACTTC	CSVEGDGYEQYF
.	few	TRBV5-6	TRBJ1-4	TGTGCCAGCAGCTTCTCCGGGACCGCTACCGAAAAACTGTTTTTT	CASSFSGTATEKLFF
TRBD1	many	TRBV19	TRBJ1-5	TGTGCCACCCGGGGGACAGGGATTAGTCTGGGGCAGCCCCAGCATTTT	CATRGTGISLGQPQHF
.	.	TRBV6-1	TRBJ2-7	TGTGCCAGCAGTGAACCGGACCGGGTGGCATCCTACGAGCAGTACTTC	CASSEPDRVASYEQYF
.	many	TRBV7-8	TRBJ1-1	TGTGCCAGCAGCCTTACAGGTCCGCGTTCGCATGAAGCTTTCTTT	CASSLTGPRSHEAFF
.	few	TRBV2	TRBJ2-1	TGTGCCAGCAGTGAAGCCATCTTCGGTGAGCAGTTCTTC	CASSEAIFGEQFF
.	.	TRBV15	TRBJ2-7	TGTGCCACCAGCCCGCGGACCCACGGGTACGAGCAGTACTTC	CATSPRTHGYEQYF
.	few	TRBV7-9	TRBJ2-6	TGTGCCAGCACCTTCGTAGTCTCTGGGGCCAACGTCCTGACTTTC	CASTFVVSGANVLTF
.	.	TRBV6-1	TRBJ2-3	TGTGCCAGCAGGGGGAGGAAGGCGAGCACAGATACGCAGTATTTT	CASRGRKASTDTQYF
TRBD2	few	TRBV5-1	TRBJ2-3	TGCGCCAGCAGCGCCGGGGGGGCCGGGGATACGCAGTATTTT	CASSAGGAGDTQYF
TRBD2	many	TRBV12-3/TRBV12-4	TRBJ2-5	TGTGCCACCTCGACTAGCGGGGGGGGAGAAGAGACCCAGTACTTC	CATSTSGGGEETQYF
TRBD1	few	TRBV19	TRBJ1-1	TGTGCCAGTACCGACAGGGTGAACACTGAAGCTTTCTTT	CASTDRVNTEAFF
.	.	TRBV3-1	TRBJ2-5	TGTGCCAGCAGCTCTAGCGCTCAAGAGACCCAGTACTTC	CASSSSAQETQYF
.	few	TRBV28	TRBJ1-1	TGTGCCAGCAGTTTGGAAACGAACACTGAAGCTTTCTTT	CASSLETNTEAFF
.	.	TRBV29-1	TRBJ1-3	TGCAGCGTCGCCCCCTCTGGAAACACCATATATTTT	CSVAPSGNTIYF
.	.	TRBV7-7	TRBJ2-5	TGTGCCAGCAGCCCCGACAGGTCGCTTGGGGAGACCCAGTACTTC	CASSPDRSLGETQYF
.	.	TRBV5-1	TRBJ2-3	TGCGCCAGCAGCTTGGATGGTGGGGGCGAGACGCAGTATTTT	CASSLDGGGETQYF
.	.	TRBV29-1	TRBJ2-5	TGCAGCGTTAGAGCATTGGGGCATGAAGGCGAGACCCAGTACTTC	CSVRALGHEGETQYF
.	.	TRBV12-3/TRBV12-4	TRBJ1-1	TGTGCCAGCAGTTCAATCCCAAGTGGCATGTTTGCTTTCTTT	CASSSIPSGMFAFF
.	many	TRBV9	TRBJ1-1	TGTGCCAGCAGCGTAGGCCGGGGCAGGGCTGAAGCTTTCTTT	CASSVGRGRAEAFF
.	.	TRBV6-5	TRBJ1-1	TGTGCCAGCAGTCCCATGGACGGGAACCGATTAGCTTTCTTT	CASSPMDGNRLAFF
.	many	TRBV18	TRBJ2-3	TGTGCCAGCTCACTACTAGACAGGCCTAGCACAGATACGCAGTATTTT	CASSLLDRPSTDTQYF
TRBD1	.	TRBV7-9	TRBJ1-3	TGTGCCAGCAGTTTTCCCCGGGGCAGGGGGACAGAGCCTATATCTCGAAACACCATATATTTT	CASSFPRGRGTEPISRNTIYF
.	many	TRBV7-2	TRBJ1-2	TGTGCCAGCAGCCAGGACAGAGCGGATGGCTACACCTTC	CASSQDRADGYTF
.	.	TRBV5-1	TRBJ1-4	TGCGCCAGCAGCCCCGATTCGGGGGACTATGAAAAACTGTTTTTT	CASSPDSGDYEKLFF
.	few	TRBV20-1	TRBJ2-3	TGCAGTGCTAGAGACCCGGGGGCTACGCAGTATTTT	CSARDPGATQYF
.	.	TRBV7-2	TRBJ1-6	TGTGCCAGCACCCCCGGATGGGGGAATTCACCCCTCCACTTT	CASTPGWGNSPLHF
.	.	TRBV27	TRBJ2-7	TGTGCCAGCAGCCCCAAACACGATAGGGTGTACGAGCAGTACTTC	CASSPKHDRVYEQYF
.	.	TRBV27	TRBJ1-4	TGTGCCACCAAACAGGGAGTCGGAAATGAAAAACTGTTTTTT	CATKQGVGNEKLFF
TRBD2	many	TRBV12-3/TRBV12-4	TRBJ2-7	TGTGCCAGCAGTTTACTCCTAGCGGGAGTCCAGCAGTACTTC	CASSLLLAGVQQYF
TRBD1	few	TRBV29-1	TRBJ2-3	TGCAGCGTTGCCAGGGGGAACACAGATACGCAGTATTTT	CSVARGNTDTQYF
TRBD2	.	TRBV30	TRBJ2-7	TGTGCCTGGAGTGGAACCGGGACTAGCTTCTACGAGCAGTACTTC	CAWSGTGTSFYEQYF
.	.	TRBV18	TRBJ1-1	TGTGCCAGCTCACCACCAATGGGCAGTCCCTTGAACACTGAAGCTTTCTTT	CASSPPMGSPLNTEAFF
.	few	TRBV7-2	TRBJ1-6	TGTGCCAGCAGCTTTCACAGGGCCCCCCTCCACTTT	CASSFHRAPLHF
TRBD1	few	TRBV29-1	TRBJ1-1	TGCAGCGTCCAGCCGGGACAGGGGTACACTGAAGCTTTCTTT	CSVQPGQGYTEAFF